This is a list of T cell receptor beta chains from one sample in a study of CD8 T cells in Susac syndrome. From the immunoSEQ multiplex PCR reads, TCRdb called clonotypes with MiXCR, one entry per CDR3 protein. The sample records some 170,000 distinct CDR3 sequences, over 90% being singletons. The material sequenced was CD4+ T cells from PBMCs. All receptors derive from a human donor with Susac syndrome. Both conserved end residues are part of each CDR3. The D gene is left open where the match is weak. Some rows mark clone size as missing; the rest say once, few, many or name a class of expanded clone.

12	-	TRBV12-3/TRBV12-4	TRBJ2-7	-	TGTGCCAGCAGCCCCGCCCGGCACGAGCAGTACTTC	CASSPARHEQYF
15	-	TRBV25-1	TRBJ1-1	-	TGTGCCAGCAGTGAAGCAAGGGTGGGGGACACTGAAGCTTTCTTT	CASSEARVGDTEAFF
14	-	TRBV20-1	TRBJ2-3	-	TGCAGTGCAAACCCTTTGGGGGGCACAGATACGCAGTATTTT	CSANPLGGTDTQYF
14	-	TRBV12-3/TRBV12-4	TRBJ2-1	-	TGTGCCAGCAGCAACAGGGCGTTCTCGTTTGAGCAGTTCTTC	CASSNRAFSFEQFF
13	-	TRBV6-1	TRBJ2-2	-	TGTGCCAGCAGCTCCAGACTGTCCGGGGAGCTGTTTTTT	CASSSRLSGELFF
17	-	TRBV4-1	TRBJ2-7	-	TGCGCCAGCAGCCAAGATGGGCCAACCGTACCTACCTACGAGCAGTACTTC	CASSQDGPTVPTYEQYF
13	-	TRBV6-5	TRBJ1-5	-	TGTGCCAGCAGAACGGACAGAAATCAGCCCCAGCATTTT	CASRTDRNQPQHF
13	-	TRBV11-2	TRBJ2-5	few	TGTGCCAGCAGCTTAGATCTGGAAGAGACCCAGTACTTC	CASSLDLEETQYF
14	-	TRBV5-4	TRBJ2-5	-	TGTGCCAGCAGCTTGGAACTAAACAAGGAGACCCAGTACTTC	CASSLELNKETQYF
15	-	TRBV20-1	TRBJ1-3	-	TGCAGTGCTAGAGATTACAGGGTTGATGGAAACACCATATATTTT	CSARDYRVDGNTIYF
14	TRBD1	TRBV12-5	TRBJ2-4	-	TGTGCTAGTGGTTTGGGACAGGGGGCTAACATTCAGTACTTC	CASGLGQGANIQYF
15	-	TRBV7-9	TRBJ1-1	-	TGTGCCAGCAGCTTACTCCCAGGGGAGGCCACTGAAGCTTTCTTT	CASSLLPGEATEAFF
13	-	TRBV15	TRBJ2-7	-	TGTGCCACCTCGATCACTTCTCAGGGCGAGCAGTACTTC	CATSITSQGEQYF
15	-	TRBV12-3/TRBV12-4	TRBJ2-2	-	TGTGCCAGCAGTTTAGCGCCGGGGAACACCGGGGAGCTGTTTTTT	CASSLAPGNTGELFF
14	-	TRBV6-2/TRBV6-3	TRBJ1-1	-	TGTGCCAGCAGTTACCAGGGGATGAACTCTGAAGCTTTCTTT	CASSYQGMNSEAFF
19	TRBD2	TRBV7-9	TRBJ2-5	-	TGTGCCAGCAGCTTACCGCTCCGCGGGGGGGCAATCAAACAAGAGACCCAGTACTTC	CASSLPLRGGAIKQETQYF
17	TRBD2	TRBV12-5	TRBJ2-5	-	TGTGCTAGTGGTTTGTCACGGACTAGCGGGGGGCAAGAGACCCAGTACTTC	CASGLSRTSGGQETQYF
16	-	TRBV20-1	TRBJ2-1	-	TGCAGTGCTAGATCCCCGAAGGGGGACTCCTACAATGAGCAGTTCTTC	CSARSPKGDSYNEQFF
16	TRBD2	TRBV28	TRBJ2-1	-	TGTGCCAGCAGTCCCGCGGCGGGAGGGCCGGGAAATGAGCAGTTCTTC	CASSPAAGGPGNEQFF
13	TRBD2	TRBV20-1	TRBJ2-5	-	TGCAGTGCTAGTGGCGGGGGGGGAGAGACCCAGTACTTC	CSASGGGGETQYF
12	-	TRBV5-4	TRBJ2-7	-	TGTGCCAGCAGCCGCAGTAGCGATAAGCAGTACTTC	CASSRSSDKQYF
18	-	TRBV5-1	TRBJ2-3	-	TGCGCCAGCAGCTTGGGAACATTCAGGGGCACTAGCACAGATACGCAGTATTTT	CASSLGTFRGTSTDTQYF
19	TRBD2	TRBV20-1	TRBJ2-3	-	TGCAGTGCTAGAGTGCCAACCGGGACTAGCGGAGCCGACACAGATACGCAGTATTTT	CSARVPTGTSGADTDTQYF
17	-	TRBV30	TRBJ2-2	-	TGTGCCTGGAGTGCTCCGGGCTCCCCTCCGGGCTCCGGGGAGCTGTTTTTT	CAWSAPGSPPGSGELFF
14	TRBD1	TRBV3-1	TRBJ2-1	-	TGTGCCAGCAGTAACAGGGGGCCGGGACGTGAGCAGTTCTTC	CASSNRGPGREQFF
12	-	TRBV25-1	TRBJ1-1	-	TGTGCCAGCATGGCTGAGATGGGTAAAGCTTTCTTT	CASMAEMGKAFF
14	-	TRBV20-1	TRBJ1-1	-	TGCAGTGCTAGAGATCCGGGGCAGTACACTGAAGCTTTCTTT	CSARDPGQYTEAFF
9	TRBD2	TRBV29-1	TRBJ2-3	-	TGCAGCGCCCGGGAGGCGCAGTATTTT	CSAREAQYF
17	TRBD1	TRBV19	TRBJ1-2	-	TGTGCCAGTAGCCTCCGGGGACAGGGGGCGGGAAACTATGGCTACACCTTC	CASSLRGQGAGNYGYTF
14	TRBD2	TRBV12-3/TRBV12-4	TRBJ2-1	-	TGTGCCAGTACTAGCGGGGGGGCCGACAATGAGCAGTTCTTC	CASTSGGADNEQFF
15	-	TRBV5-1	TRBJ2-7	-	TGCGCCAGCAGCCTCCTCACGGGGAGCTCCTACGAGCAGTACTTC	CASSLLTGSSYEQYF
18	TRBD1	TRBV15	TRBJ1-2	-	TGTGCCACCAGCAGAACCCCCGTCGGGACAGGGCAGAACTATGGCTACACCTTC	CATSRTPVGTGQNYGYTF
13	-	TRBV20-1	TRBJ1-5	-	TGCAGTGCTAGAGCCAGGCGGGATCAGCCCCAGCATTTT	CSARARRDQPQHF
15	TRBD1	TRBV18	TRBJ2-3	-	TGTGCCAGCTCACCAAACAGGGGAAGCACAGATACGCAGTATTTT	CASSPNRGSTDTQYF
14	-	TRBV14	TRBJ1-1	few	TGTGCCAGCAGCCCGCGAGGAGGAGGCACTGAAGCTTTCTTT	CASSPRGGGTEAFF
17	-	TRBV4-2	TRBJ2-4	-	TGTGCCAGCAGCCGAGATCCGGGGGATCTAGCCAAAAACATTCAGTACTTC	CASSRDPGDLAKNIQYF
13	-	TRBV18	TRBJ2-1	few	TGTGCCAGTAGTCAGAGCTCCTACAATGAGCAGTTCTTC	CASSQSSYNEQFF
16	-	TRBV7-9	TRBJ1-1	once	TGTGCCAGCAGCTTAGCGAAAACAGGGATGGACACTGAAGCTTTCTTT	CASSLAKTGMDTEAFF
15	TRBD2	TRBV12-3/TRBV12-4	TRBJ2-1	-	TGTGCCAGCAGTTTTACGAGCGGGGTCTACAATGAGCAGTTCTTC	CASSFTSGVYNEQFF
14	TRBD2	TRBV20-1	TRBJ2-7	-	TGCAGTGCATACGGGACTAGCGGCTCCTACGAGCAGTACTTC	CSAYGTSGSYEQYF
14	-	TRBV9	TRBJ1-2	-	TGTGCCAGCAGCGCGGAGAACAGCTCCTATGGCTACACCTTC	CASSAENSSYGYTF
13	-	TRBV12-3/TRBV12-4	TRBJ2-7	-	TGTGCCAGCAGTTCTTCAAACTCCTACGAGCAGTACTTC	CASSSSNSYEQYF
16	TRBD2	TRBV12-3/TRBV12-4	TRBJ2-1	-	TGTGCCAGCAGTCCCCAAGGGACTAGCGGGAGAAATGAGCAGTTCTTC	CASSPQGTSGRNEQFF
14	-	TRBV11-2	TRBJ2-1	-	TGTGCCAGCAGCTTCGCGGGGATCGACAATGAGCAGTTCTTC	CASSFAGIDNEQFF
14	-	TRBV20-1	TRBJ1-1	-	TGCAGTGCTGGCGCCCCAGGCGGATACACTGAAGCTTTCTTT	CSAGAPGGYTEAFF
12	-	TRBV29-1	TRBJ1-5	-	TGCAGCGTTGCCACCGGTAATCAGCCCCAGCATTTT	CSVATGNQPQHF
14	-	TRBV4-2	TRBJ2-2	-	TGTGCCAGCAGCCAAGTGAGAGACGGCGGGGAGCTGTTTTTT	CASSQVRDGGELFF
13	-	TRBV15	TRBJ2-2	-	TGTGCCACCAGCCGAACGAACACCGGGGAGCTGTTTTTT	CATSRTNTGELFF
13	-	TRBV14	TRBJ1-2	-	TGTGCCAGCAGCCAAGATTCAGGGTGGGGCTACACCTTC	CASSQDSGWGYTF
17	-	TRBV14	TRBJ2-1	-	TGTGCCAGCAGCCAAGATCCAGTTTGGGGGCACTACGATGAGCAGTTCTTC	CASSQDPVWGHYDEQFF
13	-	TRBV3-1	TRBJ1-4	-	TGTGCCAGCAGCCCTAGGACAGACGAAAAACTGTTTTTT	CASSPRTDEKLFF
17	TRBD2	TRBV3-1	TRBJ2-1	once	TGTGCCAGCAGCCATGGACTAGCGGGAGCAGCCTACAATGAGCAGTTCTTC	CASSHGLAGAAYNEQFF
15	TRBD1	TRBV14	TRBJ1-2	-	TGTGCCAGCAGCCCCGGGACAGATACTAACTATGGCTACACCTTC	CASSPGTDTNYGYTF
14	-	TRBV15	TRBJ1-1	once	TGTGCCACCAGCAGAGATAGGAGGAACACTGAAGCTTTCTTT	CATSRDRRNTEAFF
17	-	TRBV4-1	TRBJ1-5	-	TGCGCCAGCAGCCAAGGGTTGATTGGGGACCGTCGGTTTCCCCAGCATTTT	CASSQGLIGDRRFPQHF
14	-	TRBV5-1	TRBJ2-3	-	TGTGCCAGCAGCCTAGCGCCTTCCACAGATACGCAGTATTTT	CASSLAPSTDTQYF
13	-	TRBV20-1	TRBJ2-7	-	TGCAGTGCTGTGACTAGACGTTCCTACGAGCAGTACTTC	CSAVTRRSYEQYF
16	TRBD2	TRBV7-2	TRBJ2-7	once	TGTGCCAGCAGCTTAGCTGCTAGCGGGTATACCTACGAGCAGTACTTC	CASSLAASGYTYEQYF
15	-	TRBV7-9	TRBJ2-5	once	TGTGCCAGCAGCTTAGAAGGGACTTACCAAGAGACCCAGTACTTC	CASSLEGTYQETQYF